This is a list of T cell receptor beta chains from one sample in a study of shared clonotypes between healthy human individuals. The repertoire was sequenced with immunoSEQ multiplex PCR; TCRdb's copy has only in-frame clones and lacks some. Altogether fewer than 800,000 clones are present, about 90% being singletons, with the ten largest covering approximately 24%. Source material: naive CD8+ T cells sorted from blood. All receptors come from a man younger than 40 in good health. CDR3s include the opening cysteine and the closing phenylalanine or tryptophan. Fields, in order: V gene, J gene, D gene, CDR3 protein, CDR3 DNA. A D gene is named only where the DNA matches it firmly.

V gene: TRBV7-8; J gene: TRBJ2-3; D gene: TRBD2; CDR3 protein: CASSPQRDTDTQYF; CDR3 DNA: TGTGCCAGCAGCCCACAGCGGGATACAGATACGCAGTATTTT
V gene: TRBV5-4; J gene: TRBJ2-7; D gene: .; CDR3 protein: CASGGGRGFEQYF; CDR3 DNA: TGTGCCAGCGGTGGGGGCAGGGGTTTCGAGCAGTACTTC
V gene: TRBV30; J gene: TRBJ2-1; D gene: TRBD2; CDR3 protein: CAWSPGLQNEQFF; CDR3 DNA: TGTGCCTGGAGTCCGGGACTACAGAATGAGCAGTTCTTC
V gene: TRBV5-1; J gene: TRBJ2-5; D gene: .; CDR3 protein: CASSLVVGSGEETQYF; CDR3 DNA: TGCGCCAGCAGCTTGGTAGTTGGTTCGGGAGAAGAGACCCAGTACTTC
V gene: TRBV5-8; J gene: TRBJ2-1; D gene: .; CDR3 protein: CASSPTRTPYNEQFF; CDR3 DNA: TGTGCCAGCAGCCCTACACGCACGCCTTACAATGAGCAGTTCTTC
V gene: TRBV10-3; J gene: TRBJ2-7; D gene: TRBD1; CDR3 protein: CAISWTGPYEQYF; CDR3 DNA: TGTGCCATCAGTTGGACAGGGCCCTACGAGCAGTACTTC
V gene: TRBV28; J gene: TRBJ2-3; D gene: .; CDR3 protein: CASSFGGVGDTQYF; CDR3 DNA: TGTGCCAGCAGTTTTGGCGGCGTAGGAGATACGCAGTATTTT
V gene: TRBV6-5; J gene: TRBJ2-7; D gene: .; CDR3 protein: CASSYSGNSPYEQYF; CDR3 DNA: TGTGCCAGCAGTTACTCGGGCAATTCCCCCTACGAGCAGTACTTC
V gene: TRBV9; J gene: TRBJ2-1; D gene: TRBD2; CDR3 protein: CASGRLIREGDEQFF; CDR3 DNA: TGTGCCAGCGGTCGTCTTATCCGGGAGGGAGATGAGCAGTTCTTC
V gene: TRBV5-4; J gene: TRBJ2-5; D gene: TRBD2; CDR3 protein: CASSLSRVGLEGETQYF; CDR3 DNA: TGTGCCAGCAGCTTGTCCCGTGTCGGACTAGAGGGAGAGACCCAGTACTTC
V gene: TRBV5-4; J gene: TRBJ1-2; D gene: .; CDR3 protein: CASSFGEVRYGYTF; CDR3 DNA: TGTGCCAGCAGCTTTGGGGAAGTCCGCTATGGCTACACCTTC
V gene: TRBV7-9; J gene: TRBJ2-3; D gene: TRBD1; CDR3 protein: CASSTTGQGTDTQYF; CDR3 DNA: TGTGCCAGCAGCACGACAGGGCAGGGTACAGATACGCAGTATTTT
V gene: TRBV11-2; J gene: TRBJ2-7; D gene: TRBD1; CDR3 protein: CASNNRGVGYEQYF; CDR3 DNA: TGTGCCAGCAACAACAGGGGGGTGGGCTACGAGCAGTACTTC
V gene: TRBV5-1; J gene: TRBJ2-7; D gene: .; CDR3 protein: CASSLEAVYEQYF; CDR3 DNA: TGCGCCAGCAGCTTGGAAGCGGTCTACGAGCAGTACTTC
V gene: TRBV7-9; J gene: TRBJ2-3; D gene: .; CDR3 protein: CASSSRTAKPTDTQYF; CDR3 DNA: TGTGCCAGCAGCTCCCGGACAGCAAAACCCACAGATACGCAGTATTTT
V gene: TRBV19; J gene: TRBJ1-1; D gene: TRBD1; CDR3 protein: CASSLRDRGLNGGAFF; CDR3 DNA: TGTGCCAGTAGTCTCCGGGACAGGGGGCTTAACGGGGGAGCTTTCTTT